A selection of T cell receptor beta chains follows, all from one sample in a study of T cells after yellow fever vaccination. One entry per CDR3 protein results from TCRdb running MiXCR on the 5' RACE reads. The sample consists of 150,000 to 200,000 distinct CDR3 sequences, about 6% of them appearing once. The sample consisted of CD4+ T cells sorted from PBMCs, taken on the day of the first yellow fever vaccination. The source of these receptors is a man younger than 35 who received the YFV17D yellow fever vaccine. Both conserved end residues are part of each CDR3. Fields, in order: J gene, D gene, clone size, V gene, CDR3 DNA, CDR3 protein. D genes are given only for firm matches. Expanded clones are given a class, and other clones once, few, many or no size at all.

>TRBJ2-2|TRBD1|many|TRBV5-5
TGTGCCAGCAGCTTGGACCCGGACAGGCAAAACACCGGGGAGCTGTTTTTT
CASSLDPDRQNTGELFF
>TRBJ2-1|TRBD2|.|TRBV3-1
TGTGCCAGCAGCCGAGGCGGGGGGGAAGGCAATGAGCAGTTCTTC
CASSRGGGEGNEQFF
>TRBJ2-3|.|many|TRBV5-1
TGCGCCAGCAGCTTGGTCAGGGATCATACGCAGTATTTT
CASSLVRDHTQYF
>TRBJ2-7|TRBD2|many|TRBV9
TGTGCCAGCAGCGTAGAAGCGGGGTACCTCTACGAGCAGTACTTC
CASSVEAGYLYEQYF
>TRBJ1-5|.|many|TRBV18
TGTGCCAGCTCACCAGTCCTATCGGATCAGCCCCAGCATTTT
CASSPVLSDQPQHF
>TRBJ1-5|TRBD1|few|TRBV12-3/TRBV12-4
TGTGCCAGCAAAGTGACAGGGGGCAATCAGCCCCAGCATTTT
CASKVTGGNQPQHF
>TRBJ1-5|.|many|TRBV3-1
TGTGCCAGCAGCCAAGGAGCCGGGGCCGTCCAGCCCCAGCATTTT
CASSQGAGAVQPQHF
>TRBJ2-7|.|.|TRBV4-3
TGCGCCAGCAGCCGAAGACACACGGACAGATACTACGAGCAGTACTTC
CASSRRHTDRYYEQYF
>TRBJ2-3|.|.|TRBV11-3
TGTGCCAGCAGCTCACCCCAGGGAACTAGCACAGATACGCAGTATTTT
CASSSPQGTSTDTQYF
>TRBJ1-4|.|few|TRBV9
TGTGCCAGCAGCGTTGGGACCGTCTTTCGGGAAAAACTGTTTTTT
CASSVGTVFREKLFF
>TRBJ2-2|.|many|TRBV6-2/TRBV6-3
TGTGCCTGTGAGCTTGGACGGAACACCGGGGAGCTGTTTTTT
CACELGRNTGELFF
>TRBJ1-5|.|.|TRBV12-3/TRBV12-4
TGTGCCAGCAGCCGAGGACGTAGGGGCAATCAGCCCCAGCATTTT
CASSRGRRGNQPQHF
>TRBJ1-1|.|few|TRBV28
TGTGCCACCTGGGGTGGAACTGAAGCTTTCTTT
CATWGGTEAFF
>TRBJ1-3|.|.|TRBV12-3/TRBV12-4
TGTGCCAGCAGTTTCTCTGGGTCTGGAAACACCATATATTTT
CASSFSGSGNTIYF
>TRBJ2-1|TRBD2|.|TRBV6-4
TGTGCCAGCAGTCCCGGGACTAGCGGGGGAAAGTTCTTC
CASSPGTSGGKFF
>TRBJ1-2|.|.|TRBV10-3
TGTGCCATCAGTGAGTTAACGCAGGGCTATGGCTACACCTTC
CAISELTQGYGYTF
>TRBJ2-5|TRBD1|many|TRBV12-3/TRBV12-4
TGTGCCAGCAGTCGACAGGGGGCCTCTCAAGAGACCCAGTACTTC
CASSRQGASQETQYF
>TRBJ2-1|TRBD1|.|TRBV10-1
TGCGCCAGCAGTGATAAAAGGGGGCGGGATGAGCAGTTCTTC
CASSDKRGRDEQFF
>TRBJ2-1|TRBD1|many|TRBV20-1
TGCAGTGCCGACGCCCGGACAGGAAACTACAATGAGCAGTTCTTC
CSADARTGNYNEQFF
>TRBJ2-3|.|few|TRBV24-1
TGTGCCACCAGTGATTATAGGACAGCCCGCACAGATACGCAGTATTTT
CATSDYRTARTDTQYF
>TRBJ1-5|.|.|TRBV20-1
TGCAGTGCTAAGTTTTCCAGGGGAGGCAATCAGCCCCAGCATTTT
CSAKFSRGGNQPQHF
>TRBJ1-6|.|few|TRBV7-3
TGTGCCAGCAGCCGACGGGGGAATTCACCCCTCCACTTT
CASSRRGNSPLHF
>TRBJ2-3|.|many|TRBV5-1
TGCGCCAGCAGCTTGAGGGCCACAGATACGCAGTATTTT
CASSLRATDTQYF
>TRBJ2-7|.|.|TRBV20-1
TGCAGTGCTAGAGATTCCGGGGGGCCCCTCGAGCAGTACTTC
CSARDSGGPLEQYF
>TRBJ2-3|.|many|TRBV12-3/TRBV12-4
TGTGCCAGCAGTCTCCGCGCTAGGGGAGATACGCAGTATTTT
CASSLRARGDTQYF
>TRBJ1-4|TRBD1|.|TRBV7-7
TGTGCCAGCAGCCCCGGGACAGTGCTTAATGAAAAACTGTTTTTT
CASSPGTVLNEKLFF
>TRBJ2-1|.|.|TRBV10-3
TGTGCCATCAGTGACCAGGGCTCCTACAATGAGCAGTTCTTC
CAISDQGSYNEQFF
>TRBJ2-6|.|few|TRBV7-9
TGTGCCAGCAGCCCTCCGTGGAGGGCGGCTGGGGCCAACGTCCTGACTTTC
CASSPPWRAAGANVLTF
>TRBJ1-1|.|few|TRBV6-5
TGTGCCACTATCCGAGAAAGGGGCACTGAAGCTTTCTTT
CATIRERGTEAFF
>TRBJ2-1|.|many|TRBV2
TGTGCCAGCAGTGAGTCGAACAGGGTTACTGTCTTC
CASSESNRVTVF
>TRBJ2-5|.|.|TRBV12-5
TGTGCTAGTGGTTCCCCCGGAGAGACCCAGTACTTC
CASGSPGETQYF
>TRBJ2-5|.|few|TRBV6-5
TGTGCCAGCAGTTATCCCTTAGGGGAGACCCAGTACTTC
CASSYPLGETQYF
>TRBJ1-2|.|many|TRBV5-1
TGCGCCAGCAGGTGGACCGAGCTATCCTATGGCTACACCTTC
CASRWTELSYGYTF
>TRBJ1-6|TRBD1|many|TRBV12-3/TRBV12-4
TGTGCCAGCAGTTTCGGACAGGTTACTTCACCCCTCCACTTT
CASSFGQVTSPLHF
>TRBJ1-2|.|few|TRBV7-2
TGTGCCAGCAGCTTAGTGGGGGGGCCGGCTAACTATGGCTACACCTTC
CASSLVGGPANYGYTF
>TRBJ2-5|TRBD2|few|TRBV12-3/TRBV12-4
TGTGCCAGCAGAGTTAGCGGGGGAAATCAAGAGACCCAGTACTTC
CASRVSGGNQETQYF
>TRBJ1-3|.|.|TRBV7-9
TGTGCCAGCAGCTGGGGGTCCTCGTCCTCTGGAAACACCATATATTTT
CASSWGSSSSGNTIYF
>TRBJ2-6|.|few|TRBV9
TGTGCCAGCAGCGTTGATTCCTCTGGGGCCAACGTCCTGACTTTC
CASSVDSSGANVLTF
>TRBJ1-5|.|.|TRBV2
TGTGCCATCACCCGTGTTGGGGGCCTGATGAGCAATCAGCCCCAGCATTTT
CAITRVGGLMSNQPQHF
>TRBJ2-3|.|many|TRBV11-1
TGTGCCAGCAGCTTAACGGACTCCTCCGTTACGCAGTATTTT
CASSLTDSSVTQYF
>TRBJ1-5|.|many|TRBV7-9
TGTGCCAGCAGCTGGGATTTCAATCAGCCCCAGCATTTT
CASSWDFNQPQHF
>TRBJ1-5|.|many|TRBV5-6
TGTGCCAGCAGCTTGTACGGGACTTGGGGCAATCAGCCCCAGCATTTT
CASSLYGTWGNQPQHF
>TRBJ1-5|.|few|TRBV27
TGTGCCAGCAGTTTTGGGGGCTACGACCAGCCCCAGCATTTT
CASSFGGYDQPQHF
>TRBJ2-7|.|many|TRBV5-1
TGCGCCAGCAGCTTGAGGGGGGTGGCCCCCGGGGAGCAGTACTTC
CASSLRGVAPGEQYF
>TRBJ2-7|.|few|TRBV5-1
TGCGCCAGCAATTACGGGCCCGAATACGAGCAGTACTTC
CASNYGPEYEQYF
>TRBJ1-5|.|few|TRBV20-1
TGCAGTGCTAGGGGGGACTACAGGGTTGGACAGCCCCAGCATTTT
CSARGDYRVGQPQHF
>TRBJ2-6|.|.|TRBV5-1
TGCGCCAGCAGCTCCCTATCGGGGGCCTCTGGGGCCAACGTCCTGACTTTC
CASSSLSGASGANVLTF